One TCR beta chain is described in this entry. These data are taken from a study of T cell responses to AZD1222 COVID-19 vaccine. The assay was immunoSEQ multiplex PCR, and TCRdb's table has in-frame clones only and misses some. The table records about 170,000 clones, around 87% of them present only once. The CDR3 is made up of 12 amino acids. The germline CDR1 and CDR2 sequences are ENHRY and SYGVKD. Trimming removed 7 bases from V and 4 bases from J, with 10 bases in between. V gene TRBV10-3 combines with J gene TRBJ1-1; unclear D gene. This receptor was taken from an adult in good health. The source was peripheral blood, collected on day 0 of AZD1222 vaccination. The CDR3 region is CAINRGGTEAFF. CDR3 DNA sequence: TGTGCCATCAACCGGGGAGGCACTGAAGCTTTCTTT.